Described below is a single T cell receptor (beta chain) sequence and its context. The entry originates in a study of cytomegalovirus exposure and HLA in healthy donors. This CDR3 has 14 amino acids. V dropped 6 bases and J dropped 4 bases, with 12 bases sitting between them. CDR1 is SGHVS and CDR2 is FNYEAQ in the germline V gene. The PCR contained 60 Vbeta and 13 Jbeta primers. The table came from immunoSEQ multiplex PCR; TCRdb's copy has only in-frame clones and leaves some out. Its listing shows around 190,000 clones. The material sequenced was PBMCs. The chain links TRBV7-6 to TRBJ1-4; perhaps TRBD1 as D (5 bases). This TCR came from a woman in her twenties or thirties in good health and CMV-seropositive. In nucleotides, the CDR3 is TGTGCCAGCAGTCTAGCCGGGGGTAATGAAAAACTGTTTTTT. It codes for CASSLAGGNEKLFF.